The subject of this entry is one TCR beta chain. This clone was recorded only once. The antigen it binds to is not known. No much larger clonotype is one base removed from it; base qualities were not supplied. TCRbeta CDR3 regions were amplified from genomic DNA using the immunoSEQ Assay, a bias-controlled multiplex PCR. Under the source paper's analysis protocol: Within the assay, amplification of reference gene primers was used to estimate how many nucleated cells each sample contained. Sequence reads were collapsed and filtered to measure the absolute abundance of every unique TCRbeta CDR3 rearrangement. For each sample, productive Simpson clonality was calculated by taking the square root of Simpson's diversity index across productive rearrangements. TCRdb mirrors the immuneACCESS table, restricted to in-frame sequences. Some clones are absent from its copies; in checked studies, under half trace to an unresolved V gene, and the reason for the others is unknown. V and J calls and clone size follow that table, whereas D and trimming were derived from the DNA. The table for this sample lists a few hundred thousand clones; around 90% of them were counted only once. Approximately 5.4% of the sample is held by the ten biggest clonotypes.

These data come from a study of blood T cell repertoires in COVID-19 (dated by TCRdb to the early 2020s). About the study as a whole: Collaborator samples came from the United States, Italy and Spain and covered acute and convalescent phases of COVID-19. The material from the prospective study consisted of cDNA or gDNA derived from T cells, B-cell-depleted T cells, or PBMCs. Deeply sampled blood TCRbeta repertoires from subjects exposed to, actively infected with, or recovered from COVID-19 were included in the dataset. The repertoires were made available in a free public database intended to serve as a resource for research on the immune response to SARS-CoV-2. The samples were drawn from two sources: the first 160 participants of the ongoing ImmuneRACE study, and approximately 1,300 subjects contributed by 6 global collaborators. Nearly every sample came with metadata listing a de-identified subject ID, COVID-19 status, age in years and sex. Where available, HLA class I and class II types were taken from metadata supplied by the sample provider and were not determined by assay-based typing. Broader findings and caveats from the paper: The amount of clinical and demographic metadata varied by source and participant and was provided uncurated.

In the prospective study, participants were roughly 18 to 90 years old, resided in about two dozen geographic areas of the United States, and were enrolled through a virtual design. Cohort assignment in the prospective study relied on participant-reported clinical history from a screening survey and a study questionnaire. Recovered participants in ImmuneRACE Cohort 3 were defined by two consecutive negative NP/OP PCR tests, clearance by a healthcare professional, or resolution of symptoms. In the prospective study, whole blood, serum and a nasopharyngeal or oropharyngeal swab were collected from each participant by mobile phlebotomists. Participants in the prospective study had the option to provide additional blood draws and questionnaires over a roughly 2-month period. Blood samples from the prospective study were shipped frozen or at room temperature prior to DNA extraction. The germline V gene provides CDR1 MDHEN and CDR2 SYDVKM. V is shortened by 8 bases, J by 4 bases, and the region joining them spans 9 bases. The CDR3 runs 11 residues from the cysteine to the phenylalanine. Kept here is only the CDR3 DNA, which spans 33 bases and is read in frame from base 1.

Recombination linked TRBV28 to TRBJ2-7; a tentative D match to TRBD2 spans 5 bases. The TCR sequence derives from a woman aged 25 to 45 who had recovered from COVID-19. The sample comprised PBMCs or T cells enriched from blood (not recorded which). The DNA sequence reads TGTGCCAGCTCTCCGGGGTACGAGCAGTACTTC. The translation is CASSPGYEQYF.